The TCR beta chain under discussion was sequenced for a study of blood T cell repertoires in COVID-19. Germline V gives CDR1 LGHDT, CDR2 YNNKEL (reference sequence). The CDR3 consists of 14 residues. Trimming cost V 8 bases and J 1 base; bases outside gene matches: 5. Profiled with immunoSEQ multiplex PCR; TCRdb holds only in-frame clones, not every one. The sample holds about 200,000 clones, about 95% seen once. The chain has TRBV3-1 (or the pseudogene TRBV3-2) and TRBJ2-3; 8 bases are a match to TRBD2. Sequencing was carried out using peripheral blood. This receptor was obtained from a man aged 25 to 40 with COVID-19, enrolled during active disease. The CDR3 DNA sequence: TGTGCCAGCTCGTCGCGGGGGGGCACAGATACGCAGTATTTT. Protein sequence: CASSSRGGTDTQYF.